The 11 T cell receptor beta chains in this list originate from one sample, sequenced in a study of shared clonotypes between healthy human individuals. The naive CD8 population came from CD45RO-negative cells selected for CCR7, without terminally differentiated effector memory CD45RA+ cells. The protocol was immunoSEQ multiplex PCR, while the TCRdb copy is restricted to in-frame clones and leaves out a portion. The sample carries 2 million or so clones, roughly 95% recorded once. The sequenced sample was naive CD8+ T cells sorted from blood. The receptor source for this set is a man between 18 and 35 years old in good health.

The chain is built from TRBV30 and TRBJ1-4; no clear D gene. The V end was cut by 4 bases, the J end by 0 bases, with 9 bases between. The CDR3 runs to 14 residues. CDR1 GTSNPN and CDR2 SVGIG come from the germline V gene (reference sequence). CDR3 sequence (DNA): TGTGCCTGGACCCCGGGTTCAACTAATGAAAAACTGTTTTTT. Translation: CAWTPGSTNEKLFF.

This clone was seen more than once but under ten times. Other DNA sequences in this specimen translate into the identical CDR3. This sequence joins TRBV5-5 and TRBJ2-7; no definite D call. Trimming took 0 bases from V and 0 from J, leaving 4 bases between them. Germline loops: CDR1 SGHKS, CDR2 YYEKEE (reference sequence). The CDR3 runs 13 residues. CDR3 amino acids: CASSLAVSYEQYF. DNA of the CDR3: TGTGCCAGCAGCTTGGCGGTCTCCTACGAGCAGTACTTC.

V gene TRBV13 combines with J gene TRBJ2-7, with 9 bases matching TRBD2. This CDR3 has 14 residues. Trimming cost V 3 bases and J 3 bases; bases outside gene matches: 3. Looked up from germline, CDR1 is PRHDT and CDR2 is FYEKMQ (reference sequence). DNA for the CDR3: TGTGCCAGCAGCTTTAGCGGGGGTCTCTACGAGCAGTACTTC. Translation gives CASSFSGGLYEQYF.

This chain links TRBV28 with TRBJ2-1; the match to TRBD2 covers 10 bases. The CDR3 totals 14 residues. The germline V gene has CDR1 MDHEN and CDR2 SYDVKM. V lost 6 bases to trimming and J lost 8 bases; unmatched junction nucleotides: 7. This chain's CDR3 is CASRPSGGGYEQFF. In nucleotides, the CDR3 is TGTGCCAGCAGGCCTAGCGGGGGTGGCTATGAGCAGTTCTTC.

The chain carries TRBV28 and TRBJ1-4; D remains unclear. CDR1 and CDR2 (germline): MDHEN, SYDVKM. CDR3 length equals 16 residues. V dropped 5 bases and J dropped 5 bases, with 18 bases sitting between them. The CDR3 region is CASSIPVGGGNEKLFF. The CDR3 bases are TGTGCCAGCAGTATCCCGGTGGGCGGCGGGAATGAAAAACTGTTTTTT.

This clone was seen more than once but under ten times. The chain links TRBV4-2 to TRBJ1-1, with no clear D. The germline gives CDR1 LGHNA, CDR2 YNFKEQ. This CDR3 spans 13 amino acids. The V and J ends lost 1 base and 2 bases respectively, with 5 bases between them. CDR3 DNA: TGTGCCAGCAGCCAAGGTGCCAACACTGAAGCTTTCTTT. This sequence encodes CASSQGANTEAFF.

Worth noting for this clone: Other DNA variants within this sample encode the same CDR3. The chain carries TRBV28 and TRBJ1-2, with TRBD1 as a possible D gene (6 bases). This CDR3 spans 16 amino acids. CDR1 MDHEN and CDR2 SYDVKM come from the germline V gene. Between the trimmed V and J ends, which lost 1 base and 2 bases, there was a span of 14 bases. The CDR3 spells CASSLSSGAWNYGYTF. In nucleotides, the CDR3 is TGTGCCAGCAGTTTATCGTCAGGGGCTTGGAACTATGGCTACACCTTC.

The genes are TRBV6-1 and TRBJ1-3; perhaps TRBD1 as D (5 bases). The CDR3 has 15 residues. V was pared by 7 bases and J by 0 bases, with 13 bases between. Germline V CDR1 and CDR2: MNHNS, SASEGT. This CDR3 reads CASTRDESSGNTIYF. The CDR3 coding sequence is TGTGCCAGCACTAGGGACGAGAGCTCTGGAAACACCATATATTTT.

This rearrangement joins TRBV13 to TRBJ2-5, with 12 bases lining up with TRBD2. Germline V gene lookup returns CDR1 PRHDT and CDR2 FYEKMQ (reference sequence). This CDR3 is 16 amino acids long. Trimming at V came to 4 bases and at J to 2 bases, leaving 5 bases not matched to a gene. In nucleotides, the CDR3 is TGTGCCAGCAGCTGGGGGGGACTAGCGGGTCAAGAGACCCAGTACTTC. It translates to CASSWGGLAGQETQYF.

This sequence joins TRBV6-5 and TRBJ2-7; D not certain. Trimming stripped 2 bases from V and 1 base from J, with 12 bases between. Germline V gene lookup returns CDR1 MNHEY and CDR2 SVGAGI. This CDR3 region has 15 residues. The CDR3 region has the DNA TGTGCCAGCAGTTACGGCCGGACGGTTTCCTACGAGCAGTACTTC. It specifies CASSYGRTVSYEQYF.

The chain combines TRBV5-4 with TRBJ2-3; weak D call: TRBD1 (6 bases). Germline values: CDR1 SGHNT, CDR2 YYREEE (reference sequence). This CDR3 contains 15 residues. The V and J ends lost 3 bases and 7 bases respectively, with 18 bases between them. CDR3 loop: CASSSSGTNFNTQYF. The DNA for the CDR3 is TGTGCCAGCAGCTCGTCGGGGACAAATTTCAATACGCAGTATTTT.